The 18 T cell receptor beta chains listed next were all sequenced from one sample in a study of beta chain features in type 1 diabetes. Findings and limits, study-wide: All four CD4+ subsets from Type 1 diabetes patients carried moderately but significantly shorter TCRB CDR3s.

TCRB transcripts that were expressed got sequenced, as all of the isolated RNA had been reverse transcribed. The assay was immunoSEQ multiplex PCR, and TCRdb's table has in-frame clones only and misses some. The sample has more than 550,000 clones, about an eighth seen once. Their antigens are not known. The specimen sequenced was naive CD4+ T cells from blood. These TCRs come from a man younger than 35 with type 1 diabetes.

The chain uses TRBV7-2 and TRBJ1-2, with TRBD1 identical over 7 bases. J gave up 0 bases and V 7 bases, and 11 bases lay outside the gene matches. This CDR3 comprises 16 residues. Germline CDR1 and CDR2: SGHTA and FQGNSA. CDR3 amino acids: CASTKSGTEANYGYTF. The CDR3 bases are TGTGCCAGCACGAAATCCGGGACAGAAGCTAACTATGGCTACACCTTC. Together with reference TRBV7-2 and TRBJ1-2, the CDR3 gives the full variable domain: GAGVSQSPSNKVTEKGKDVELRCDPISGHTALYWYRQSLGQGLEFLIYFQGNSAPDKSGLPSDRFSAERTGGSVSTLTIQRTQQEDSAVYLCASTKSGTEANYGYTFGSGTRLTVV.

The chain recombines TRBV6-5 with TRBJ2-7; no clear D. V lost 5 bases and J lost 2, with 10 bases in between. CDR1 and CDR2 (germline): MNHEY, SVGAGI. The CDR3 is made up of 13 amino acids. The CDR3 protein is CASSGQSAYEQYF. CDR3 DNA: TGTGCCAGCAGTGGCCAAAGTGCCTACGAGCAGTACTTC.

This clone has just a few counts. The junction shows a germline mismatch at one end, possibly a read error. The DNA of the CDR3 is TGTGCCAGCAGCTACTTAAGAGGGCTGGACAATGAGCAGTTCTTC. It translates to CASSYLRGLDNEQFF. The V call is TRBV6-5, the J call TRBJ2-1, with D perhaps TRBD2 (5 bases). This CDR3 is built from 15 residues. In germline, CDR1 is MNHEY, CDR2 SVGAGI.

J is TRBJ1-1 and V is TRBV6-5; 7 bases map to TRBD1. V gave up 8 bases and J gave up 0 bases; unmatched junction bases: 9. The germline CDR1 and CDR2 sequences are MNHEY and SVGAGI. The CDR3 consists of 15 residues. The CDR3 loop is CASRQGPSMNTEAFF. The CDR3 nucleotides are TGTGCCAGCCGACAGGGCCCCTCCATGAACACTGAAGCTTTCTTT.

The chain carries TRBV6-6 and TRBJ1-2, with 7 bases lining up with TRBD1. The CDR3 totals 15 residues. J gave up 7 bases and V 6 bases, and 14 bases lay outside the gene matches. Germline V gives CDR1 MNHNY, CDR2 SVGAGI (reference sequence). CDR3 nucleotides: TGTGCCAGCAGAGATAAGACAGGGCCGATTTTTGGCTACACCTTC. As protein: CASRDKTGPIFGYTF.

The sample holds a few counts of this clone. The chain is built from TRBV4-2 and TRBJ1-5; a possible D gene is TRBD1 (5 bases). Trimming removed 1 base from V and 6 bases from J, with 13 bases in between. From germline, CDR1 is LGHNA and CDR2 YNFKEQ. CDR3 size: 15 residues. The CDR3 reads CASSQGGGESQPQHF. CDR3 bases: TGTGCCAGCAGCCAAGGGGGAGGGGAAAGTCAGCCCCAGCATTTT.

This clone was seen only a few times. The V gene is TRBV6-5, the J gene TRBJ1-5; no clear D. The germline CDR1 and CDR2 sequences are MNHEY and SVGAGI. This CDR3 has 13 amino acids. Trimming removed 6 bases at V and 9 bases at J, with 15 bases between. In nucleotides, the CDR3 is TGTGCCAGCAGGAACAGAGTAGAGGGGCCCCAGCATTTT. The encoded protein is CASRNRVEGPQHF.

The sample holds a few counts of this clone. The J gene is TRBJ2-1, the V gene TRBV5-8; D not certain. Germline V lookup: CDR1 SGHTS, CDR2 YDEGEE. The CDR3 spans 11 residues. V dropped 2 bases and J dropped 10 bases, with 7 bases sitting between them. CDR3 amino acids: CASSLWGEQFF. The DNA for the CDR3 is TGTGCCAGCAGCTTATGGGGAGAGCAGTTCTTC.

This chain uses TRBV5-1 with TRBJ1-2, with D unresolved. The CDR3 is 12 amino acids. V shed 3 bases and J shed 1 base, with 4 bases lying between them. Germline CDR1 reads SGHRS; CDR2 reads YFSETQ. CDR3 sequence: CASSSFNYGYTF. Here the CDR3 DNA reads TGCGCCAGCAGCTCTTTTAACTATGGCTACACCTTC. Complete variable domain (other parts from reference TRBV5-1 and TRBJ1-2): KAGVTQTPRYLIKTRGQQVTLSCSPISGHRSVSWYQQTPGQGLQFLFEYFSETQRNKGNFPGRFSGRQFSNSRSEMNVSTLELGDSALYLCASSSFNYGYTFGSGTRLTVV.

This chain links TRBV27 with TRBJ2-7, with D tentatively TRBD1 (6 bases). V was clipped by 4 bases and J by 0 bases, with 13 bases between them. Germline CDR1 and CDR2: MNHEY and SMNVEV (reference sequence). The CDR3 is made up of 15 amino acids. CDR3 sequence (DNA): TGTGCCAGCAGTTCGGGACACTCATCCTCCTACGAGCAGTACTTC. This gives the protein CASSSGHSSSYEQYF.

V is TRBV2 and J is TRBJ1-5; D remains unclear. Germline V CDR1 and CDR2: SNHLY, FYNNEI. V was pared by 4 bases and J by 6 bases, with 16 bases between. The CDR3 has 15 amino acids. The CDR3 DNA sequence: TGTGCCAGCAGTGGGATCTTGGGAGTGGGTCAGCCCCAGCATTTT. This codes for CASSGILGVGQPQHF.

The chain joins TRBV5-6 to TRBJ2-1; D not certain. This CDR3 spans 14 amino acids. CDR1 is SGHDT and CDR2 is YYEEEE in the germline V gene. V lost 6 bases and J lost 0, with 10 bases in between. CDR3 amino acids: CASNPTGSYNEQFF. In DNA, the CDR3 is TGTGCCAGCAACCCGACGGGCTCCTACAATGAGCAGTTCTTC.

Only a few counts were recorded for this clone. The chain couples TRBV5-1 to TRBJ2-2; 8 bases are shared with TRBD1. The germline V gene encodes CDR1 SGHRS and CDR2 YFSETQ. CDR3 length: 14 residues. V gave up 4 bases and J gave up 5 bases; unmatched junction bases: 4. In DNA form, the CDR3 reads TGCGCCAGCAGCACCCGGACAGGGACCGGGGAGCTGTTTTTT. As protein: CASSTRTGTGELFF.

The V and J genes are TRBV28 and TRBJ2-7; the D gene is possibly TRBD1 (6 bases). The V end lost 6 bases, the J end lost 0 bases, and 18 bases lay between the germline ends. From germline, CDR1 is MDHEN and CDR2 SYDVKM. The CDR3 is made up of 16 amino acids. Here the CDR3 DNA reads TGTGCCAGCAGCGCGCCAGGGGACACGAGCTCCTACGAGCAGTACTTC. Translated, it gives CASSAPGDTSSYEQYF.

The chain has TRBV1 and TRBJ2-1; no DNA check was done on the table's D call, TRBD2. TRBV1 is termed a pseudogene. The CDR3 covers 17 residues. CDR3 bases: TGCACCAGCAGCCAAGATTCCGGGACTAGCGACTACAATGAGCAGTTCTTC. Encoded protein: CTSSQDSGTSDYNEQFF.

The chain employs TRBV11-2 and TRBJ2-6, with a possible D match to TRBD2 (6 bases). The V end was cut by 5 bases, the J end by 1 base, with 12 bases between. Germline-derived CDR1 and CDR2 are SGHAT and FQNNGV. The CDR3 is 16 amino acids. The CDR3 here is CASSPLGGSGANVLTF. In DNA form, the CDR3 reads TGTGCCAGCAGCCCCCTCGGAGGGTCTGGGGCCAACGTCCTGACTTTC.

The CDR3 coding sequence is TGCGCCAGCAGCCAAGATACGTGGCTCCGCGAAGCTTTCTTT. Protein: CASSQDTWLREAFF. This sequence joins TRBV4-3 and TRBJ1-1; no clear D. The V gene lost 0 bases and the J gene lost 8 bases, with 13 bases spanning the gap. CDR1 and CDR2 from the germline V gene are LGHNA and YSLEER. The CDR3 is made up of 14 amino acids.

The rearrangement uses TRBV5-4 and TRBJ2-5, with D hard to call. The germline CDR1 and CDR2 sequences are SGHNT and YYREEE (reference sequence). CDR3 size: 13 residues. V shed 0 bases and J shed 3 bases, with 6 bases lying between them. The CDR3 nucleotides read TGTGCCAGCAGCTTGGTCAAGGAAGAGACCCAGTACTTC. This gives the protein CASSLVKEETQYF.